In its sample, the clone carrying this TCR beta chain was seen once. The germline V gene encodes CDR1 MNHEY and CDR2 SVGEGT. V was cut by 8 bases and J by 6 bases, with 11 bases left in between. This CDR3 contains 12 residues. The data originate from a study of T cells in Graves' hyperthyroidism and ophthalmopathy. Diagnoses were established using clinical symptoms, serum thyroxine and TRAb, thyroid ultrasound and orbital computed tomography. PBMCs stemmed from more than 7.5 ml fresh peripheral blood. The CDR3 regions of TCR beta were amplified from RNA transcripts. Researchers ran a first-round RT-PCR on the TCR CDR3 using the HTBI primer set. One entry per CDR3 protein, called by TCRdb with MiXCR from the multiplex PCR reads. The table lists about 410,000 distinct CDR3 sequences, more than 12% of them singletons, with roughly a fifth in the top ten.

The TCR originated in a woman aged 25 to 39 with Graves' ophthalmopathy. The V and J genes are TRBV6-2 or TRBV6-3 and TRBJ2-1; D may correspond to TRBD1 or TRBD2 (6 bases each). The sequencing input was blood. The CDR3 is CASGGRANEQFF. The CDR3 bases are TGTGCCAGCGGGGGGCGGGCCAATGAGCAGTTCTTC.